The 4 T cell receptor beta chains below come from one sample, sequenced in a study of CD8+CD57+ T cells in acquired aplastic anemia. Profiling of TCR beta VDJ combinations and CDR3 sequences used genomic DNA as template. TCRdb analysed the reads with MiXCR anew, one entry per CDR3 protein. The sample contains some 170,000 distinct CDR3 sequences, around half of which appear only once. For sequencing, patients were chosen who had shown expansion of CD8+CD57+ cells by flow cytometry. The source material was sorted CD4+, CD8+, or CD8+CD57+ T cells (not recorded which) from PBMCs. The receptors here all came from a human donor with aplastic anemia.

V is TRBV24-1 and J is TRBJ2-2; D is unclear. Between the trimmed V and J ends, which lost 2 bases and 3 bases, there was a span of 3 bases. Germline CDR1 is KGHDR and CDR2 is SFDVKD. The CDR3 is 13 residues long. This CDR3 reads CATSDSDTGELFF. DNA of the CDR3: TGTGCCACCAGTGATTCCGACACCGGGGAGCTGTTTTTT.

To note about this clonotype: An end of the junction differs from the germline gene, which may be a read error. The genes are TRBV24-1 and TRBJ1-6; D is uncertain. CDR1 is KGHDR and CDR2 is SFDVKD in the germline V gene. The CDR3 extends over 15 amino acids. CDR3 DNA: TGTGCCACCAGTGCTTTGACAAAAGATAATTCACCCCTCCACTTT. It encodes CATSALTKDNSPLHF.

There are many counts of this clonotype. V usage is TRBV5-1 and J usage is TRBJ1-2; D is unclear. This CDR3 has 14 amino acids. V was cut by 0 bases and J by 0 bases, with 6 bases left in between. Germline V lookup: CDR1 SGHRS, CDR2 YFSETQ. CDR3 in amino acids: CASSLDISNYGYTF. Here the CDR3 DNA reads TGCGCCAGCAGCTTGGACATTTCTAACTATGGCTACACCTTC.

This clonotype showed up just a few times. CDR3 nucleotides: TGTGCCAGCAGCCCGCTCTCCTACGAGCAGTACTTC. Protein product: CASSPLSYEQYF. This chain connects TRBV7-2 to TRBJ2-7; D not resolved. Trimming stripped 5 bases from V and 0 bases from J, with 5 bases between. The CDR3 has 12 amino acids. Germline CDR1 reads SGHTA; CDR2 reads FQGNSA.